This TCR beta chain originates from a study of Graves' ophthalmopathy and Graves' hyperthyroidism. The study enrolled ophthalmopathy donors with moderate-to-severe activity, CAS ≥3, NOSPECS ≥4 and duration under 3 months. The CDR3 has 16 residues. The V end lost 6 bases, the J end lost 1 base, and 15 bases lay between the germline ends. Germline V lookup: CDR1 LNHDA, CDR2 SQIVND (reference sequence). RNA transcripts were the source from which TCR beta CDR3 regions were amplified. RT-PCR with HTBI primers came first, then second-round multiplex PCR. TCRdb itself ran the multiplex PCR reads through MiXCR, one entry per CDR3 protein. The sample has about 700,000 distinct CDR3 sequences; 35% to 50% are singletons.

The clonotype comes from an adult man with Graves' ophthalmopathy. This chain uses TRBV19 with TRBJ2-2; tentatively, D is TRBD2 (5 bases). The sample consisted of peripheral blood. In nucleotides, the CDR3 is TGTGCCAGTAGCCGACCGGGAAGACAGAACACCGGGGAGCTGTTTTTT. Its protein is CASSRPGRQNTGELFF.